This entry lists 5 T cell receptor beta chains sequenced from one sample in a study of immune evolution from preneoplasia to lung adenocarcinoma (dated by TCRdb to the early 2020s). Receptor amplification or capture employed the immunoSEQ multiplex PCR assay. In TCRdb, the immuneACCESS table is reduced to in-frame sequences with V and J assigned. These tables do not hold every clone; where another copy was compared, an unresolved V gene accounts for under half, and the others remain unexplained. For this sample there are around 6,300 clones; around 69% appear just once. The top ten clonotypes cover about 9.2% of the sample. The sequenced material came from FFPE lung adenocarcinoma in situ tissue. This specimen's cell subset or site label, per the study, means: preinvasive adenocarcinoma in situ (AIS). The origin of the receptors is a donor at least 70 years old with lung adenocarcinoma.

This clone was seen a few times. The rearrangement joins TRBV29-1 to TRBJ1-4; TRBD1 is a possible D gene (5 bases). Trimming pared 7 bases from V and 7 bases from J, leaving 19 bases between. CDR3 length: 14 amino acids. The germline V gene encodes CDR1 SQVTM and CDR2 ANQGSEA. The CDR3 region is CSAQGGGDGEKLFF. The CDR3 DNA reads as TGCAGCGCTCAAGGTGGGGGGGACGGTGAAAAACTGTTTTTT.

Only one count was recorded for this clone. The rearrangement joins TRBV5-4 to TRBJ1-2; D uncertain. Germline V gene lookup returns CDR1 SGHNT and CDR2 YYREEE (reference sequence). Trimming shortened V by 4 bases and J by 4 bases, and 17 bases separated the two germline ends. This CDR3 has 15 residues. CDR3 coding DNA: TGTGCCAGCAGCGACTCCCAGGAGGGCGGCTATGGCTACACCTTC. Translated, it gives CASSDSQEGGYGYTF.

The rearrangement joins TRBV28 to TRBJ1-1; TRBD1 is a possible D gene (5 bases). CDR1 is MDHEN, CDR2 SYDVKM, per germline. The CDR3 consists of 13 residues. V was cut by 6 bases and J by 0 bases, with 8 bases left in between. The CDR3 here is CASSQGLNTEAFF. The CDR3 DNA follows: TGTGCCAGCAGCCAGGGATTGAACACTGAAGCTTTCTTT.

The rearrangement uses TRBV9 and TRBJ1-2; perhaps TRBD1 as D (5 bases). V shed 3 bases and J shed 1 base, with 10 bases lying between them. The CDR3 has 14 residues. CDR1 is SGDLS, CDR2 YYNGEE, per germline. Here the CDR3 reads CASSATAFNYGYTF. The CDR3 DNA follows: TGTGCCAGCAGCGCGACAGCATTTAACTATGGCTACACCTTC.

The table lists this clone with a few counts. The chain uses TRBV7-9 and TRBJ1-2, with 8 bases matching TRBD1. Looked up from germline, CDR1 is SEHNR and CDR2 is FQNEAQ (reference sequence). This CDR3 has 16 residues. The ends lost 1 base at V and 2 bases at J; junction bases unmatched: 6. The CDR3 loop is CASSLEGDRSNYGYTF. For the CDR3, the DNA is TGTGCCAGCAGCTTAGAGGGGGACAGGTCAAACTATGGCTACACCTTC.